This entry features one T cell receptor (beta chain) sequence. Its antigen is not known. The sample comes from a study of monozygotic twins with cystic fibrosis. For the study at large: With about 15 PCR cycles, barcoded libraries came from around 3 micrograms of fragmented DNA.

This table comes from immunoSEQ multiplex PCR, and its TCRdb copy is limited to in-frame clones, with some not included. The table records approximately 17,000 clones, about 96% of them present only once. Germline lookup yields CDR1 SGHTA and CDR2 FQGNSA. This CDR3 spans 12 amino acids. Trimming took off 5 bases at V and 7 bases at J, with 12 bases between the two ends. Study-wide results and limits: Monozygotic CF twin pairs shared significantly more nucleotide-identical clonotypes than unrelated CF individuals did. Low clonality (median roughly 0.0087) suggested a mostly naive repertoire.

The origin of this receptor is a girl between 2 and 10 years old with cystic fibrosis. The sequenced material came from blood. This chain connects TRBV7-2 to TRBJ2-7; the D gene is possibly TRBD1 (5 bases). This chain's CDR3 is CASSPNHREQYF. The CDR3 coding sequence is TGTGCCAGCAGCCCCAACCACAGGGAGCAGTACTTC.